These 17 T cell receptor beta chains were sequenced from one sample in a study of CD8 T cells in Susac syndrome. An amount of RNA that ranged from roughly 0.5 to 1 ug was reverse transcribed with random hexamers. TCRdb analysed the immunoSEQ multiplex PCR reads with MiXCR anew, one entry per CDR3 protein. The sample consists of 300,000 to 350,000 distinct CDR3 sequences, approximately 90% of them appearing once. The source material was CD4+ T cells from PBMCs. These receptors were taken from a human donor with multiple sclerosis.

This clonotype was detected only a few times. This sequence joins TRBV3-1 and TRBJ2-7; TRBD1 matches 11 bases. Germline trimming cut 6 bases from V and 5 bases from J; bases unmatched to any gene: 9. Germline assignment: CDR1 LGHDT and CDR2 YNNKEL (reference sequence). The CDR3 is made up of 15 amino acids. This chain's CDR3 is CASRPGTGGFHEQYF. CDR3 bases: TGTGCCAGCAGACCCGGGACAGGGGGGTTCCACGAGCAGTACTTC.

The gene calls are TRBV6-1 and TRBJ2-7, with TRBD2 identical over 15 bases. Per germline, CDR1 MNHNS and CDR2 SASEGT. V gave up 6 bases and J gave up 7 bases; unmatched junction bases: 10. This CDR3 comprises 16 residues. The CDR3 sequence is CASRPGLAGGPGEQYF. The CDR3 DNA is TGTGCCAGCAGACCAGGACTAGCGGGAGGGCCGGGGGAGCAGTACTTC.

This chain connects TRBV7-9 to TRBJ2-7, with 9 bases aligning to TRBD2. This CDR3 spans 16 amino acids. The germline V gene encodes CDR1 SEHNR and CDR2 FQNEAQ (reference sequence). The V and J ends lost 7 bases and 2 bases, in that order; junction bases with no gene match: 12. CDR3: CASTPVGVAGAYEQYF. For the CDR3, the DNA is TGTGCCAGCACCCCAGTTGGGGTAGCGGGGGCCTACGAGCAGTACTTC.

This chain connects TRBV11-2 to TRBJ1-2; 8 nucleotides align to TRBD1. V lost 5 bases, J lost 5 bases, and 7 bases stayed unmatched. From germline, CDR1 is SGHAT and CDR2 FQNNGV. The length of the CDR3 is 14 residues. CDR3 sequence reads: CASSPSRQGYGYTF. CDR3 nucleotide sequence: TGTGCCAGCAGCCCTAGCCGACAGGGGTATGGCTACACCTTC.

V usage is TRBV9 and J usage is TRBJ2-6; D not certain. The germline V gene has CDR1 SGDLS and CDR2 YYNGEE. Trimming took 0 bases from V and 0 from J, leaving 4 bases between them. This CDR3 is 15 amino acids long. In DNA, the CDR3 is TGTGCCAGCAGCGTAGGCCCCTCTGGGGCCAACGTCCTGACTTTC. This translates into CASSVGPSGANVLTF.

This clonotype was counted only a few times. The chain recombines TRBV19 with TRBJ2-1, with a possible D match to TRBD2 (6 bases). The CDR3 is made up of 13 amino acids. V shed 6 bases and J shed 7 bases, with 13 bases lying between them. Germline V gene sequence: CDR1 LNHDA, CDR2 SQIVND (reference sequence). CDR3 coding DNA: TGTGCCAGTAGCGGGAGTGGTCGTAATGAGCAGTTCTTC. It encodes CASSGSGRNEQFF.

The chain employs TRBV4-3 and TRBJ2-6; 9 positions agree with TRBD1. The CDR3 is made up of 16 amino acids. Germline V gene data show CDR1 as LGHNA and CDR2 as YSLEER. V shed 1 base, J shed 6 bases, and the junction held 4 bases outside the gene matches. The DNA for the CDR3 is TGCGCCAGCAGCCAAGCCACAGGGGGCGAGGCCAACGTCCTGACTTTC. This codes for CASSQATGGEANVLTF.

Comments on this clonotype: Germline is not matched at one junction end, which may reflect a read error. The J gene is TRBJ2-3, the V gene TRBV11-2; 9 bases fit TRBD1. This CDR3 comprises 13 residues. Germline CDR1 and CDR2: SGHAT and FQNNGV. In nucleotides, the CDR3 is TGTGCCAGCAGACAAATCCGGGACAGGGTGCTGCATTTT. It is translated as CASRQIRDRVLHF.

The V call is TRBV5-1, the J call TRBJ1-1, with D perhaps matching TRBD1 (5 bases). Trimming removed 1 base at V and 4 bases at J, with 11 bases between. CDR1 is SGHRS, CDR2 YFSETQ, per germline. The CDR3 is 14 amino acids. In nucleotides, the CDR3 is TGCGCCAGCAGCTTGCCCGGGGCTGGCACTGAAGCTTTCTTT. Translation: CASSLPGAGTEAFF.

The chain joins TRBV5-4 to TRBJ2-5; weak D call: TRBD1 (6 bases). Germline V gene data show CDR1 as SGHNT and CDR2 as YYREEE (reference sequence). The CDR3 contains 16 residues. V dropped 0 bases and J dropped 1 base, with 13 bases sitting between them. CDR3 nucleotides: TGTGCCAGCAGCTTGGATTTGGGGGCCAGCCAAGAGACCCAGTACTTC. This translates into CASSLDLGASQETQYF.

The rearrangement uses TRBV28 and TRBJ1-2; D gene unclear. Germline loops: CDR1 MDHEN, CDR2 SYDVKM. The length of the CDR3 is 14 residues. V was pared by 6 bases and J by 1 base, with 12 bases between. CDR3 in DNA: TGTGCCAGCAGCCTCGGACGGATTAACTATGGCTACACCTTC. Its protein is CASSLGRINYGYTF.

This CDR3 reads CASSFFRGTNEKLFF. CDR3 coding DNA: TGCGCCAGCAGCTTTTTCCGGGGCACTAATGAAAAACTGTTTTTT. J is TRBJ1-4 and V is TRBV5-1, with D perhaps matching TRBD1 (5 bases). CDR1 and CDR2 from the germline V gene are SGHRS and YFSETQ. V lost 2 bases, J lost 2 bases, and 10 bases lay in between. The CDR3 spans 15 residues.

The CDR3 here is CASSYVGVGTDTQYF. CDR3 sequence (DNA): TGTGCCAGCAGTTATGTGGGCGTCGGCACAGATACGCAGTATTTT. The rearrangement links TRBV6-1 to TRBJ2-3; D unclear. V lost 5 bases and J 1 base, leaving 13 bases between the germline ends. The CDR3 extends over 15 amino acids. Per germline, CDR1 MNHNS and CDR2 SASEGT.

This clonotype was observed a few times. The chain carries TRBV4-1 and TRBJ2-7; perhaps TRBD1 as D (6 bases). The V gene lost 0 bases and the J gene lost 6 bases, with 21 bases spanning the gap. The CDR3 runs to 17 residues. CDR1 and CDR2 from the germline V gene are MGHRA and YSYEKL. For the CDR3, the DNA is TGCGCCAGCAGCCAAGAGGCTAGGGGGTACTCGTCTTCCGAGCAGTACTTC. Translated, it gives CASSQEARGYSSSEQYF.

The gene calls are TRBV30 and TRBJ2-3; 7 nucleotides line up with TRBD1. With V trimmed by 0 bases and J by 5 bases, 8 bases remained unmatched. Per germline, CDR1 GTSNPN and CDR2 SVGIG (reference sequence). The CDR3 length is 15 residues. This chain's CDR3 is CAWSVGTATQDTQYF. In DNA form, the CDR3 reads TGTGCCTGGAGTGTAGGGACAGCTACGCAAGATACGCAGTATTTT.

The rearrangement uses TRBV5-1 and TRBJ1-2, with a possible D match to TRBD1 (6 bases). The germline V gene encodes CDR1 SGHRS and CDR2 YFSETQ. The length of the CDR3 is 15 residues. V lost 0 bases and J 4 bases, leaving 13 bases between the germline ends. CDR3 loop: CASSLAGVTSYGYTF. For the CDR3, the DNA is TGCGCCAGCAGCTTGGCAGGGGTGACTAGCTATGGCTACACCTTC.

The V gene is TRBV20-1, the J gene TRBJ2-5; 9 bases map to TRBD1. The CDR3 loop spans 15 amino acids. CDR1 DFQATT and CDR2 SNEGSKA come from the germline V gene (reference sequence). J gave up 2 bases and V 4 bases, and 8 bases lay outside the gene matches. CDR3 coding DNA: TGCAGTGCTAAACTTTCCGGGACAGGGCAAGAGACCCAGTACTTC. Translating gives CSAKLSGTGQETQYF.